This T cell receptor (beta chain) was retrieved from a study of T cells after yellow fever vaccination. On the study more broadly: With SMART-Seq v4 Ultra Low Input, the fractions containing low cell numbers were prepared.

Broader study findings: Primary-vaccination clones mostly resurfaced post-booster (96% CD4, about 87% CD8). Peaking on day 5 versus 15, the secondary response was faster but weaker.

There are 16 residues in the CDR3. Germline loops: CDR1 MGHRA, CDR2 YSYEKL. Trimming left V 0 bases short and J 5 bases short, with 11 bases between. As regards this clonotype: Its matching antigen is unknown.

UMIs and a universal primer site were added when TCR cDNA was made by 5'RACE template switching. TCRdb analysed the 5' RACE reads with MiXCR anew, one entry per CDR3 protein. The data contain about 350,000 distinct CDR3 sequences, roughly 8.3% of them singletons. The source is a man younger than 35 who received the YFV17D yellow fever vaccine. Sequencing used PBMCs, obtained around 45 days after the first yellow fever vaccination. J is TRBJ1-6 and V is TRBV4-1; D perhaps matches TRBD1 (5 bases). The CDR3 region has the DNA TGCGCCAGCAGCCAAGAAGGGGTCGGGGATAATTCACCCCTCCACTTT. Translated: CASSQEGVGDNSPLHF.